The rows below give T cell receptor beta chains drawn from one sample of a study of OX40 agonist ivuxolimab in advanced cancers. TCRdb's copy holds only in-frame clones and misses some; the assay was immunoSEQ multiplex PCR. The sample consists of about 12,000 clones, about 81% of them appearing once. The input for sequencing was CD4+ or CD8+ T cells sorted from blood, taken in a trial of the OX40 agonist ivuxolimab. These receptors originate from an adult with an advanced solid tumor such as melanoma, head and neck, liver or kidney cancer. Each CDR3 is given with its conserved first and last residue. D genes are given only for firm matches. Some rows have no size entry. The others give once, few or many, or a class for an expanded clone.

TRBV15	TRBD2	TRBJ2-5	.	TGTGCCACCAGCAGAGGGGGACTAGCGGGACAAAAAGAGACCCAGTACTTC	CATSRGGLAGQKETQYF
TRBV5-1	.	TRBJ2-7	.	TGCGCCAGCAGCGTGGGCGGCAAGCCCCACGAGCAGTACTTC	CASSVGGKPHEQYF
TRBV9	.	TRBJ2-1	.	TGTGCCAGCAGCGCGTTCGGTAGCAGCTACAATGAGCAGTTCTTC	CASSAFGSSYNEQFF
TRBV5-6	TRBD1	TRBJ2-1	.	TGTGCCAGCAGAAAAGGGACAGACTTTTCCAATGAGCAGTTCTTC	CASRKGTDFSNEQFF
TRBV4-3	TRBD2	TRBJ2-3	.	TGCGCCAGCAGCCAAGGGGGACTAGCGGGACTCACTACGCAGTATTTT	CASSQGGLAGLTTQYF
TRBV19	.	TRBJ1-5	once	TGTGCCAGTAGTATGTCTCCGAACCAGCCCCAGCATTTT	CASSMSPNQPQHF
TRBV6-5	.	TRBJ2-1	.	TGTGCCAGCAGTTACGGGGCGGCGGGTGAGCAGTTCTTC	CASSYGAAGEQFF
TRBV9	TRBD1	TRBJ2-1	once	TGTGCCAGCAGCCCCGTAACAGGGGATGAGCAGTTCTTC	CASSPVTGDEQFF
TRBV7-9	.	TRBJ2-3	.	TGTGCCAGCAGCTTGTATCTTGGGGCGAGCACAGATACGCAGTATTTT	CASSLYLGASTDTQYF
TRBV7-2	.	TRBJ2-1	.	TGTGCCAGCAGCCCAGACAACTACAATGAGCAGTTCTTC	CASSPDNYNEQFF
TRBV7-9	.	TRBJ1-5	.	TGTGCCAGCAGCTTAGATCCGGACTATGGTCCCCAGCATTTT	CASSLDPDYGPQHF
TRBV11-2	.	TRBJ2-7	once	TGTGCCAGCAACTTCTCCTACGAGCAGTACTTC	CASNFSYEQYF
TRBV27	.	TRBJ1-1	few	TGTGCCAGCAGTCCAGGGGTTACCATGAACACTGAAGCTTTCTTT	CASSPGVTMNTEAFF
TRBV6-6	TRBD2	TRBJ2-7	few	TGTGCCAGCAGTTACTCTACAACTAGCGGGACCTACGAGCAGTACTTC	CASSYSTTSGTYEQYF
TRBV27	TRBD1	TRBJ2-7	.	TGTGCCAGCAGTTCAGGGACAGGCCCTTACGAGCAGTACTTC	CASSSGTGPYEQYF
TRBV5-1	TRBD1	TRBJ2-1	.	TGCGCCAGCAGTTTAGGACAGGGGACGGATGAGCAGTTCTTC	CASSLGQGTDEQFF
TRBV9	.	TRBJ2-3	.	TGTGCCAGCAGCGTAGCCCCGGGCCCTAGCACAGATACGCAGTATTTT	CASSVAPGPSTDTQYF
TRBV28	TRBD1	TRBJ1-5	.	TGTGCCAGCGGGGACAGGGTGAGCCAGCCCCAGCATTTT	CASGDRVSQPQHF
TRBV6-4	.	TRBJ2-6	.	TGTGCCAGCAGTGACTCGCCTGGGGCCAACGTCCTGACTTTC	CASSDSPGANVLTF
TRBV4-3	.	TRBJ2-2	.	TGCGCCAGCAGCCAAGATCCCTACGGGACTCGATACACCGGGGAGCTGTTTTTT	CASSQDPYGTRYTGELFF
TRBV4-2	.	TRBJ1-5	.	TGTGCCAGCAGCCAAGGGAGGGGTTATAGCAATCAGCCCCAGCATTTT	CASSQGRGYSNQPQHF
TRBV5-1	.	TRBJ1-3	.	TGCGCCAGCACCGCCGCTGGGCCGAACTCTGGAAACACCATATATTTT	CASTAAGPNSGNTIYF
TRBV4-3	.	TRBJ2-7	.	TGCGCCAGCAGCCAGAGTTGGGACACGACCTACGAGCAGTACTTC	CASSQSWDTTYEQYF
TRBV6-5	TRBD1	TRBJ1-5	.	TGTGCCAGCAGGAGGACAGGTCGCAATCAGCCCCAGCATTTT	CASRRTGRNQPQHF
TRBV30	.	TRBJ2-3	.	TGTGCCTGGAGTTCGGGGCAGGGGCCCACAGATACGCAGTATTTT	CAWSSGQGPTDTQYF
TRBV4-3	TRBD2	TRBJ2-7	.	TGCGCCAGCAGCCAGCGGGGGAGCTCCTACGAGCAGTACTTC	CASSQRGSSYEQYF
TRBV29-1	TRBD1	TRBJ2-5	.	TGCAGCGTTGTAGGGACAGGGGGCGGGGAGACCCAGTACTTC	CSVVGTGGGETQYF
TRBV2	.	TRBJ2-3	.	TGTGCCAGCAGTGAATGGTCTAGCACAGATACGCAGTATTTT	CASSEWSSTDTQYF
TRBV4-2	.	TRBJ2-1	once	TGTGCCAGCAGCCAAGAGGTCCTAGCGTACAATGAGCAGTTCTTC	CASSQEVLAYNEQFF
TRBV30	.	TRBJ2-1	.	TGTGCCTGGAATCCTGACGGGATGGGGGCAGGTGAGCAGTTCTTC	CAWNPDGMGAGEQFF
TRBV6-1	.	TRBJ2-5	.	TGTGCCAGCAGTGAATTTTGGTTCCCGGGGGCCCAGTACTTC	CASSEFWFPGAQYF